These 13 T cell receptor beta chains came from one sample sequenced in a study of shared clonotypes between healthy human individuals. Some clones are missing from TCRdb's copy, which holds only in-frame ones; the method was immunoSEQ multiplex PCR. The sample has more than 1,200,000 clones; approximately 98.5% are singletons. Sequencing was done on a sample of naive CD4+ T cells sorted from blood. Subset in this sample: CD45RA+ positively selected. The receptor set was obtained from a man younger than 40 in good health.

The chain employs TRBV5-1 and TRBJ2-7; 12 positions match TRBD2. Germline V lookup: CDR1 SGHRS, CDR2 YFSETQ. The trim removed 0 bases at V and 4 bases at J, leaving 11 bases unmatched. This CDR3 has 18 residues. Here the CDR3 DNA reads TGCGCCAGCAGCTTGGATCTAGCGGGAGGGCCATTCACTTACGAGCAGTACTTC. Its protein product is CASSLDLAGGPFTYEQYF. Full variable domain (rest looked up from reference TRBV5-1 and TRBJ2-7): KAGVTQTPRYLIKTRGQQVTLSCSPISGHRSVSWYQQTPGQGLQFLFEYFSETQRNKGNFPGRFSGRQFSNSRSEMNVSTLELGDSALYLCASSLDLAGGPFTYEQYFGPGTRLTVT.

The J gene is TRBJ2-3, the V gene TRBV5-1; TRBD2 matches at 16 bases. The CDR3 sequence is 18 residues long. V gave up 3 bases and J gave up 6 bases; unmatched junction bases: 10. Germline values: CDR1 SGHRS, CDR2 YFSETQ. CDR3 in amino acids: CASSSGLAGGPKSDTQYF. Written as DNA, the CDR3 is TGCGCCAGCAGCTCGGGACTAGCGGGAGGGCCGAAATCGGATACGCAGTATTTT.

The chain has TRBV29-1 and TRBJ2-1; 11 nucleotides align to TRBD1. The CDR3 has 16 residues. Germline V gene sequence: CDR1 SQVTM, CDR2 ANQGSEA. V was clipped by 3 bases and J by 0 bases; unmatched bases: 4. The CDR3 DNA reads TGCAGCGTTGAGCCCGGGACAGGGGGCTCCTACAATGAGCAGTTCTTC. This sequence encodes CSVEPGTGGSYNEQFF.

V and J are TRBV18 and TRBJ2-1, with D possibly being TRBD2 (6 bases). Trimming removed 3 bases at V and 4 bases at J, with 19 bases between. CDR3 length equals 17 residues. CDR1 KGHSH and CDR2 LQKENI come from the germline V gene. CDR3 nucleotide sequence: TGTGCCAGCTCACCCTACGGGACTCTTGGGCTATACAATGAGCAGTTCTTC. Amino acids: CASSPYGTLGLYNEQFF.

This chain joins TRBV10-3 and TRBJ1-1; D may be TRBD1 (5 bases). The V end lost 6 bases, the J end lost 6 bases, and 14 bases lay between the germline ends. The V gene's germline CDR1 is ENHRY and CDR2 SYGVKD. The CDR3 covers 13 residues. The CDR3 loop reads CAIRAARGSEAFF. The DNA for the CDR3 is TGTGCCATCAGGGCCGCTAGGGGATCTGAAGCTTTCTTT.

The CDR3 protein is CASSKVGFFEQFF. The CDR3 DNA reads as TGTGCCAGCAGCAAAGTGGGGTTCTTTGAGCAGTTCTTC. The chain couples TRBV11-3 to TRBJ2-1; D not certain. V dropped 5 bases and J dropped 9 bases, with 14 bases sitting between them. This CDR3 spans 13 amino acids. Germline CDR1 reads SGHNT; CDR2 reads YENEEA.

The chain employs TRBV25-1 and TRBJ1-5; D possibly corresponds to TRBD1 (6 bases). The CDR3 extends over 16 amino acids. CDR1 and CDR2 (germline): MGHDK, SYGVNS. Trimming took 1 base from V and 6 from J, leaving 16 bases between them. The CDR3 nucleotides are TGTGCCAGCAGTGAATTCTGGGGGGCCGTAGGTCAGCCCCAGCATTTT. It yields the protein CASSEFWGAVGQPQHF.

The chain recombines TRBV4-1 with TRBJ2-7; 14 positions agree with TRBD2. The germline gives CDR1 MGHRA, CDR2 YSYEKL. The V and J ends lost 1 base and 0 bases, in that order; junction bases with no gene match: 14. The CDR3 covers 21 residues. CDR3 sequence reads: CASSQARSRLAGGISSYEQYF. The CDR3 coding sequence is TGCGCCAGCAGCCAAGCAAGATCGAGACTAGCGGGAGGGATAAGCTCCTACGAGCAGTACTTC.

The rearrangement joins TRBV29-1 to TRBJ1-1, with 8 positions matching TRBD1. V was pared by 4 bases and J by 0 bases, with 13 bases of the junction left unmatched. The germline V gene encodes CDR1 SQVTM and CDR2 ANQGSEA. This CDR3 has 17 residues. In nucleotides, the CDR3 is TGCAGCGTTGGTCCAGGGGGCTTCTCGGGAATGAACACTGAAGCTTTCTTT. Translating it yields CSVGPGGFSGMNTEAFF.

The chain is built from TRBV4-2 and TRBJ1-2, with 10 nucleotides matching TRBD1. V was pared by 0 bases and J by 5 bases, with 6 bases of the junction left unmatched. The CDR3 is made up of 16 amino acids. Germline V gene lookup returns CDR1 LGHNA and CDR2 YNFKEQ. This chain's CDR3 is CASSQESRGQGYGYTF. CDR3 sequence (DNA): TGTGCCAGCAGCCAAGAGTCCAGGGGACAGGGGTATGGCTACACCTTC.

The V gene is TRBV5-6, the J gene TRBJ1-1; 8 nucleotides match TRBD1. The CDR3 has 14 residues. Looked up from germline, CDR1 is SGHDT and CDR2 is YYEEEE. J was trimmed by 10 bases and V by 1 base; bases with no gene match: 9. The CDR3, as DNA: TGTGCCAGCAGCTTGAATGGACAGGGAATTTCAGCTTTCTTT. It is translated as CASSLNGQGISAFF.

V gene TRBV5-6 combines with J gene TRBJ2-7; D is possibly TRBD1 (5 bases). Germline V gene data show CDR1 as SGHDT and CDR2 as YYEEEE. The CDR3 totals 14 residues. Trimming pared 2 bases from V and 0 bases from J, leaving 9 bases between. CDR3 loop: CASSLGVPSYEQYF. Here the CDR3 DNA reads TGTGCCAGCAGCTTAGGGGTCCCCTCCTACGAGCAGTACTTC.

This chain joins TRBV5-1 and TRBJ2-2; D is unresolved. There are 16 residues in the CDR3. The V gene's germline CDR1 is SGHRS and CDR2 YFSETQ. Trimming stripped 0 bases from V and 2 bases from J, with 11 bases between. CDR3: CASSLERSGNTGELFF. The CDR3 DNA follows: TGCGCCAGCAGCTTGGAACGGTCAGGAAACACCGGGGAGCTGTTTTTT.